The entry below describes one T cell receptor (beta chain). In this sample, this clone turned up once. No cognate antigen has been identified for it. Base qualities are not at hand, and no much larger clone is one base apart. Other DNA sequences in this sample translate to the same CDR3. The cohort comprised hundreds of healthy bone marrow donors. All cohort members were sampled while nominally healthy, although unrecorded immune exposures were likely present. CMV serostatus was positive for 289 and negative for about 55% of the roughly 670 cohort members, and was not recorded for this donor. A peripheral blood sample was collected from each donor, and TCR beta sequencing was performed on peripheral blood mononuclear cells. Genomic DNA was extracted from the blood cell samples with the Qiagen DNeasy Blood Extraction Kit. The library was produced with the immunoSEQ multiplex PCR assay. The multiplex PCR relied on a mix of 60 forward primers for TCR Vbeta segments and 13 reverse primers for TCR Jbeta segments. The CDR3 region of rearranged TCR beta genes was amplified from genomic DNA by a multiplex PCR assay. On the Illumina HiSeq System, the amplified TCR beta libraries were sequenced as 87-base-pair reads. Processing in the source paper ran as follows. Across the 670 or so repertoires, a later analysis counted 78 million or so unique TCR beta chains, around 11 million of which were shared by at least two donors. To remove PCR and sequencing errors, raw reads were error-corrected and collapsed into unique sequences using a nearest-neighbor algorithm that merged closely related sequences. CDR3 sequences were aligned to IMGT reference sequences to assign V, D and J gene segments. Each retained sequence needed at least a six-nucleotide match to both a V gene segment and a J gene segment. Rearrangements were classified as productive when the CDR3 lacked stop codons and remained in frame with V and J, and all other rearrangements were classified as non-productive. CDR3 was defined according to IMGT convention as the region running from the second conserved V-encoded cysteine to the conserved J-encoded phenylalanine. Sequences without an unambiguous match to a single V gene segment were excluded from the earlier analysis of 500 to 700 of the donors. In an earlier analysis of 587 of the donors, a V segment was called functional when productive rearrangements were above 56.7%, and segregating when the standard deviation between donors exceeded 5%. A statistical classification framework was built to diagnose cytomegalovirus status from the catalog of TCR beta chain sequences. In a later analysis, V and J genes were assigned by comparing TCR nucleotide sequences against IMGT/GENE-DB human TR gene sequences. Using the TCRdist pipeline, a later analysis assigned CDR3 sequences along with most-parsimonious VDJ recombination scenarios. In a later analysis, each TCR beta chain was defined by its CDR3 amino acid sequence together with its V-gene family, and reads lacking a unique V-gene family were excluded. In a later analysis, 450 to 600 highly shared, low-generation-probability nucleotide sequences were removed to address suspected cross-contamination and a sequencing artifact. For each public chain, a later analysis derived a clonal expansion index from normalized ranks of inferred template counts within each repertoire. A later analysis computed generation probabilities with a VDJ recombination model fitted to out-of-frame rearrangements, and checked the results against IGoR. In a later analysis, hypergeometric tests were used to score TCR-TCR, TCR-HLA and TCR-CMV co-occurrence, with a repertoire-size bias correction applied to TCR pairs. A later analysis estimated false discovery rates by permuting HLA or CMV assignments 20 times. A later analysis grouped co-occurring TCRs with DBSCAN, adding TCRdist sequence similarity when clustering within HLA-allele-positive subsets. Repertoires with fewer than 30,000 or more than 120,000 public chains, plus five repertoires with anomalous nucleotide sharing, were excluded from co-occurrence clustering. As stored in TCRdb, this immuneACCESS dataset retains in-frame rearrangements with V and J assigned. A fraction of the clones does not appear; measured against another copy, unresolved V genes explain less than half of the discrepancy, and the remainder lacks a known reason. V and J calls and clone size follow that table, whereas D and trimming were derived from the DNA. The sample table holds under 150,000 clones, of which over 60% were seen once. Jointly, the top ten make up approximately 1% of the sample.

The CDR3 goes from the cysteine to the phenylalanine over 11 residues. The entry retains the CDR3 DNA only, 33 bases that are in frame from base 1. Trimming takes 8 bases from V and 5 bases from J, and the germline ends sit 9 bases apart. Per the germline V gene, MNHEY is the CDR1 and SVGAGI is the CDR2. The data are from a study of cytomegalovirus exposure and HLA in healthy donors (dated by TCRdb to the late 2010s). In terms of the full investigation: In an earlier analysis of fewer than 750 of the donors, less than 350 Gb of sequence data and 95 million to 130 million unique TCR beta sequences from 150 million to 200 million T cells were reported. An earlier analysis of 587 of the donors used high-throughput TCR beta sequencing to judge whether each TCR beta V gene segment behaved as functional or pseudogenic. In a later analysis, previously published TCR beta repertoires from 600 to 850 donors were re-analyzed and high-resolution HLA genotyping was added so that TCR occurrence patterns could be studied. The T cell repertoires of around 670 subjects were profiled by immunosequencing and related to cytomegalovirus serostatus. Among the roughly 380 genotyped donors, approximately 81% belonged to the genetic ancestry cluster associated with self-reported Caucasian donors. Besides the first cohort of more than 650 subjects, a separate validation cohort made up of 120 or so different subjects was used. The aim of the study was to test whether cataloging public T cell receptors could identify signatures of past pathogen exposure. Class I and class II HLA loci were covered by the typing at four-digit resolution. Rather than using new phenotypic data, the later analysis identified candidate immune exposures from TCR beta sequences and from how often those sequences occurred across donors. All discovery cohort repertoires had been generated on a single sequencing platform. An early release that covered 640 HLA-typed donors contained about 290 gigabases of sequencing data and 85 million to 100 million unique TCR sequences. Typing coverage differed by locus: A, B, C, DRB1 and DQB1 were typed in about 629-640 donors, DQA1 in 500 to 550, DPA1 in roughly 590, and DPB1 in 472. Genome-wide SNP genotypes for about 65% of the 666 donors were used in a later genetic analysis, which treated that subset as a discovery cohort. On average, roughly 240,000 unique TCR beta nucleotide sequences were sequenced per donor among about 400 genotyped donors of the cohort, with 15% to 20% of those sequences being non-productive. Four or five DR-DQ haplotypes were treated as single units for association and clustering because of strong linkage in the cohort. Donor age, sex, ethnicity and CMV serostatus were collected together with the repertoire data. The study combined high-throughput TCR immunosequencing, statistical association of individual TCRs with disease status, and machine learning to predict cytomegalovirus infection status. What the work shows at the level of the full study, not this receptor alone: In an earlier analysis of some 500 of the donors, most TCR beta V segments were observed in productive rearrangements about 90% or about 30% of the time, broadly matching IMGT annotations. Correlated functional status among segregating V segments might reflect linkage disequilibrium, but an unknown experimental factor could not be ruled out. Several of the top co-occurrence clusters appeared to be linked to parvovirus B19, influenza, CMV and Epstein-Barr virus, according to a later analysis. At a false discovery rate of 0.05, a later analysis linked approximately 18,000 TCR beta sequences to specific HLA alleles. A later analysis found that most CMV-associated TCR beta chains appeared HLA-restricted, with HLA associations seemingly driven largely by CMV exposure. A later genetic analysis reported fewer N-insertions in productive TCRs among donors in an Asian-associated ancestry cluster than the approximately 700-donor mean. Because counts were too low, 15 to 20 rarely observed V segments, including chromosome 9 orphons, were excluded from the earlier analysis of 587 of the donors. In vitro tests confirmed that a few of the cytomegalovirus-associated TCR beta chains recognize cytomegalovirus antigens. Because HLA typing was unavailable for some donors at each locus, only the typed subset was used in association tests. When HLA alleles, especially DR and DQ, strongly co-occurred, TCR associations were difficult to assign to individual alleles. Presence/absence analyses assumed roughly uniform sequencing depth across donors, an assumption that may not hold. The study gave a list of 150 to 200 TCR beta chains associated with cytomegalovirus. The authors suggested that the approach could potentially be generalized to other disease states and immunological phenotypes. According to a later analysis, TCR association rates differed among HLA loci, with DRB1 alleles showing the most associated TCRs and HLA-C alleles showing the fewest. The cohort was sequenced for TCR beta chains only, and without alpha or paired-chain data the features that could be detected were limited. A further reported finding was that TCR beta sequences accurately predicted the HLA-A and HLA-B alleles for most subjects in the first cohort. Because the 87-base-pair reads could not distinguish some IMGT-functional V segments, including TRBV6-2 and TRBV6-3, those segments were excluded. In a later analysis, HLA-associated TCR beta chains showed more clonal expansion and lower generation probabilities than non-associated chains that were equally common. The classifier was reported to diagnose cytomegalovirus status with high specificity and sensitivity in both the original cohort and the validation cohort. Across donors, most TCR sequences were observed very rarely, whereas some public TCRs were present in many individuals. A later genetic analysis associated a missense DCLRE1C variant with V-gene and J-gene trimming of TCR beta chains, and an independent cohort replicated the association. The sequencing pipeline was judged likely to have produced a cluster of highly shared sequence variants as a technical artifact. For the cohort, immune exposure information was limited to CMV serostatus.

Sequenced: PBMCs. The chain is made from TRBV6-5 and TRBJ2-5; TRBD2 is a possible D gene, resting on 5 matching bases. This clonotype originated in a human donor in good health. The CDR3 region: CASRRGETQYF. The base sequence is TGTGCCAGCCGCCGCGGGGAGACCCAGTACTTC.